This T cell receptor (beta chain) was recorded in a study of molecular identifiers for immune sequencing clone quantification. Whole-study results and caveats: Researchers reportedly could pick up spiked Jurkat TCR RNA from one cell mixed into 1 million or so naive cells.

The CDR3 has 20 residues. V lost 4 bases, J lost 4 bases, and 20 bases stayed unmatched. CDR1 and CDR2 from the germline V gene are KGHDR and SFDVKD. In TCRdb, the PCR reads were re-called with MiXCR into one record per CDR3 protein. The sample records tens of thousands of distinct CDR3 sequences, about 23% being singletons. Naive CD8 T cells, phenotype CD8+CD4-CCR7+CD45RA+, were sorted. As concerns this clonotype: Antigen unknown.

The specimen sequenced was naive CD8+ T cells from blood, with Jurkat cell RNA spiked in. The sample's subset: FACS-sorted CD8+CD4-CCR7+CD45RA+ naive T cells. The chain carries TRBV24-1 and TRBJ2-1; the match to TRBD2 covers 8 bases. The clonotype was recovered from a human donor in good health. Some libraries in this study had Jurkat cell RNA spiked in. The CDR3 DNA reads TGTGCCACCAGTGACCACGTGGGGCGGGAGGTTCCGAATGCGTACAATGAGCAGTTCTTC. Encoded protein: CATSDHVGREVPNAYNEQFF.